A selection of T cell receptor beta chains follows, all from one sample in a study of T cell changes during pregnancy in multiple sclerosis. TCRdb's copy holds only in-frame clones and misses some; the assay was immunoSEQ multiplex PCR. The sample lists 50,000 to 65,000 clones, 70% to 90% occurring once. The sequencing here drew on CD4+ T cells from peripheral blood mononuclear cells, taken in the third trimester of pregnancy. The receptors shown here come from a female donor with multiple sclerosis, enrolled in a pregnancy study. Both conserved end residues are trimmed from each CDR3.

J	V	CDR3
TRBJ2-7	TRBV11-3	ASSQDTLIYEQY
TRBJ2-1	TRBV6-5	ASSYFVGNEQF
TRBJ2-2	TRBV5-4	ASSSAEFVLF
TRBJ1-2	TRBV19	ASSIRSGYT
TRBJ1-1	TRBV19	ASTSQAITEAF
TRBJ2-5	TRBV6-5	ASSYTGLAGEETQY
TRBJ2-2	TRBV7-3	ASSLTNARQLNTGELF
TRBJ2-2	TRBV27	ASSLSMYGGVRSGELF
TRBJ2-7	TRBV4-2	ASSQTGTVAYEQY
TRBJ2-7	TRBV13	ASSPPRGLGSYEQY
TRBJ2-5	TRBV5-1	ASRLRGGQSETQY
TRBJ1-2	TRBV9	ASSEGADYGYT
TRBJ1-2	TRBV4-2	ASSQAGTDANYGYT